The T cell receptor (beta chain) under discussion was sequenced for a study of regulatory T cells in long-lasting Graves disease. With respect to this clonotype: The antigen remains unidentified. Germline is not matched at one junction end, which may reflect a read error.

The time point is: persistent/refractory GD, antithyroid drugs over 5 years with positive TRAb. With RNA extracted from PBMCs as input, the TCR library was made. Under American Thyroid Association guidelines, Graves' disease was diagnosed. Each patient gave 7.5 to 9 milliliters of EDTA-anticoagulated peripheral blood. iRepertoire HTBI primers and Arm-PCR of CDR3 regions built TCR beta libraries. TCRdb ran MiXCR on the multiplex PCR reads and lists one entry per CDR3 protein. The table records 250,000 to 300,000 distinct CDR3 sequences, 22% of them present only once. The germline CDR1 and CDR2 sequences are SNHLY and FYNNEI. This CDR3 spans 16 amino acids. Study results and limitations: Persistent Graves' patients showed less TCR diversity than newly diagnosed patients showed.

This clonotype originated in a female donor with Graves disease. Material: peripheral blood mononuclear cells (PBMCs), obtained when the disease was refractory, from a patient treated with antithyroid drugs. The chain has TRBV2 and TRBJ1-5, with TRBD1 matching over 11 bases. The CDR3 sequence: CAGSVRDRGSYQPQHF. In DNA form, the CDR3 reads TGTGCCGGCAGTGTTAGGGACAGGGGGAGTTATCAGCCCCAGCATTTT.